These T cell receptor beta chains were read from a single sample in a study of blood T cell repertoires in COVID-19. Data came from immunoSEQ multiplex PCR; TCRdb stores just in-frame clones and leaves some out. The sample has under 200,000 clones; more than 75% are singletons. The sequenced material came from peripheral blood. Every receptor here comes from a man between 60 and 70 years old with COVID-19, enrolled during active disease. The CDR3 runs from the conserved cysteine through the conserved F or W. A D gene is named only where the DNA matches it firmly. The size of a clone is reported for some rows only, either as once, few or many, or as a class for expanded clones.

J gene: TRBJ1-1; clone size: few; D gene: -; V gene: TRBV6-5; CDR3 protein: CASSYVRRGASTEAFF; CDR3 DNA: TGTGCCAGCAGTTACGTCCGTCGGGGGGCTAGTACTGAAGCTTTCTTT
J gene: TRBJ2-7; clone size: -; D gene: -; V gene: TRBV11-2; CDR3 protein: CASSLGSQGRLYEQYF; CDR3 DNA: TGTGCCAGCAGCTTAGGATCCCAGGGAAGGTTGTACGAGCAGTACTTC
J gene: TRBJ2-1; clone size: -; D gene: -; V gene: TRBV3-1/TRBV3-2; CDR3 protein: CASSQGIYNEQFF; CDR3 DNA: TGTGCCAGCAGCCAAGGTATCTACAATGAGCAGTTCTTC
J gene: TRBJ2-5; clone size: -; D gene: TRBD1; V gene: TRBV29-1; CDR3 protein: CSVGDRAGTQYF; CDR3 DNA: TGCAGCGTAGGGGACAGGGCGGGGACCCAGTACTTC
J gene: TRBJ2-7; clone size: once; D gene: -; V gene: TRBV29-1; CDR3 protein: CSVVLARTYEQYF; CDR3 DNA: TGCAGCGTTGTTCTAGCGAGAACCTACGAGCAGTACTTC
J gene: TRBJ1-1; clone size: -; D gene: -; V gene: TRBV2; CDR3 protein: CASSAGTEAFF; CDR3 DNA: TGTGCCAGCAGTGCGGGGACTGAAGCTTTCTTT
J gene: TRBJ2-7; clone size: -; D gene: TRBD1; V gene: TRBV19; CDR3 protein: CASSIDPQGGNEQYF; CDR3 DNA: TGTGCCAGTAGTATAGACCCACAGGGGGGAAACGAGCAGTACTTC
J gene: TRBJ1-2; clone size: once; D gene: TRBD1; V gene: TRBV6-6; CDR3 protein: CASREGTGDYGYTF; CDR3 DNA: TGTGCCAGCAGGGAGGGGACAGGCGACTATGGCTACACCTTC
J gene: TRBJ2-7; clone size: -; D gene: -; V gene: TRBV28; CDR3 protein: CASSFTGSGIRAVLF; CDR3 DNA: TGTGCCAGCAGTTTTACAGGGTCGGGTATCAGGGCAGTTTTATTC
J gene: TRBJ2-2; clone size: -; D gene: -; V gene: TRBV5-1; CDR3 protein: CASSLGARPETGELFF; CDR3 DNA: TGCGCCAGCAGCCTGGGGGCTCGACCTGAAACCGGGGAGCTGTTTTTT
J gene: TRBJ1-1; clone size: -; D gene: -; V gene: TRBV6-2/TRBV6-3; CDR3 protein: CASSFRSPEGDMNTEAFF; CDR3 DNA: TGTGCCAGCAGCTTTCGATCACCTGAAGGGGATATGAACACTGAAGCTTTCTTT
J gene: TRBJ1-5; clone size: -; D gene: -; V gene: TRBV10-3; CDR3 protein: CAIQREGNQPQHF; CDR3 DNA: TGTGCCATCCAGCGGGAGGGCAATCAGCCCCAGCATTTT
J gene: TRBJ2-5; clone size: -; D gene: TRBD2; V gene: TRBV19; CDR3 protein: CASNSGLATQNQYF; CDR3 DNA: TGTGCCAGTAACTCGGGACTAGCGACCCAGAACCAGTACTTC
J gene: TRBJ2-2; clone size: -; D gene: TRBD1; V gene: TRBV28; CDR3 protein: CASTISGGFGGELFF; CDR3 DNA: TGTGCCAGCACCATCTCAGGGGGTTTTGGCGGGGAGCTGTTTTTT
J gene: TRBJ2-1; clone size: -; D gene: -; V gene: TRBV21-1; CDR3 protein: CASSSSGTDVYNEQFF; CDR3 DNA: TGTGCCAGCAGCTCTTCCGGGACAGATGTTTACAATGAGCAGTTCTTC
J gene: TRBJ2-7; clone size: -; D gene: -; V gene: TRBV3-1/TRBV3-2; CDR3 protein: CASSQVAGGNYEQYF; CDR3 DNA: TGTGCCAGCAGCCAAGTTGCAGGGGGGAACTACGAGCAGTACTTC
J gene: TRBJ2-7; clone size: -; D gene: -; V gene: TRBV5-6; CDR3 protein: CASSSGAYEQYF; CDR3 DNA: TGTGCCAGCAGCAGTGGGGCTTACGAGCAGTACTTC
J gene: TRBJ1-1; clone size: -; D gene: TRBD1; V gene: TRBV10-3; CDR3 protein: CAISGTGTGAFGAFF; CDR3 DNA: TGTGCCATCAGTGGGACCGGGACAGGGGCCTTCGGGGCTTTCTTT
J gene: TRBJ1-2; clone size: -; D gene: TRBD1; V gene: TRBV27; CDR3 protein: CASSSRGQNGYTF; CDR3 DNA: TGTGCCAGCAGTAGCAGGGGGCAGAATGGCTACACCTTC
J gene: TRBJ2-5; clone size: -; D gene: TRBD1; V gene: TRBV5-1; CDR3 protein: CASSGTRQGSETQYF; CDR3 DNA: TGCGCCAGCAGCGGGACACGACAGGGTTCAGAGACCCAGTACTTC
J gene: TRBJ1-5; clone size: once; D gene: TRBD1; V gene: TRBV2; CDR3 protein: CASSKATGGAGDQPQHF; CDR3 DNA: TGTGCCAGCAGTAAGGCTACAGGGGGCGCGGGGGATCAGCCCCAGCATTTT
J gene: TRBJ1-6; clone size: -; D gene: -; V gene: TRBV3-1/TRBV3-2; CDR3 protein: CASSQLGQFSSYNSPLHF; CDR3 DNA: TGTGCCAGCAGCCAACTTGGACAGTTTAGCTCCTATAATTCACCCCTCCACTTT
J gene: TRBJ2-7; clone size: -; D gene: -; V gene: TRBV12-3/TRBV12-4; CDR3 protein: CASRSEIYEQYF; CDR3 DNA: TGTGCCAGCAGGTCCGAGATCTACGAGCAGTACTTC
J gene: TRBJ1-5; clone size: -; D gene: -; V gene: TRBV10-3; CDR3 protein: CAISESRGQPSNQPQHF; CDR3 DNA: TGTGCCATCAGTGAGTCCAGGGGACAACCTAGCAATCAGCCCCAGCATTTT
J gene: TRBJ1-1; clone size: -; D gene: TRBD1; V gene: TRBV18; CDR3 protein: CASSRDRDMNTEAFF; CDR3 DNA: TGTGCCAGCTCACGGGACAGAGATATGAACACTGAAGCTTTCTTT
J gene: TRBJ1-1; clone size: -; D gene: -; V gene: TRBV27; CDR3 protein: CASSPFMNTEAFF; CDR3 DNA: TGTGCCAGCAGTCCCTTTATGAACACTGAAGCTTTCTTT
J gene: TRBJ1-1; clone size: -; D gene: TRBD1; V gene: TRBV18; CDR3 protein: CASSPAGGNTEAFF; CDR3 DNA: TGTGCCAGCTCCCCTGCAGGGGGGAACACTGAAGCTTTCTTT
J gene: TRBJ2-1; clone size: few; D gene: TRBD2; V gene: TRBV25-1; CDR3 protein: CASSAQGGRNNEQFF; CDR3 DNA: TGTGCCAGCAGTGCACAAGGCGGGAGGAACAATGAGCAGTTCTTC
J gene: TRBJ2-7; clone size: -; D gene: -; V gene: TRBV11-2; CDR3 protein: CASSLDAGGEQYF; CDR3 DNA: TGTGCCAGCAGCTTAGACGCGGGCGGGGAGCAGTACTTC
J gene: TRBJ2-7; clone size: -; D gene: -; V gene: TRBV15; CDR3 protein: CATSRGGSQRGEQYF; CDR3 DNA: TGTGCCACCAGCAGAGGGGGCAGCCAGAGGGGGGAGCAGTACTTC
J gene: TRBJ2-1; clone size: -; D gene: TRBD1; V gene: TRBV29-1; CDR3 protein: CSISGQGYNEQFF; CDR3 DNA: TGCAGCATTTCGGGACAGGGTTACAATGAGCAGTTCTTC
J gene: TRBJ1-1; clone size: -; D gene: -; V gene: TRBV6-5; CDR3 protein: CASSYGSRGTEAFF; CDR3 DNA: TGTGCCAGCAGTTACGGGTCACGGGGCACTGAAGCTTTCTTT
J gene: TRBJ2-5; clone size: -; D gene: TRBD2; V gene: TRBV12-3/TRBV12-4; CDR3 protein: CASSSTSPGTQYF; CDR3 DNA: TGTGCCAGCAGTTCGACTAGCCCAGGGACCCAGTACTTC
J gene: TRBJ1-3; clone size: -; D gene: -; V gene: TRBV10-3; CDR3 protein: CAISGAQGPSGNTIYF; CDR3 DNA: TGTGCCATCAGTGGAGCCCAGGGCCCGTCTGGAAACACCATATATTTT
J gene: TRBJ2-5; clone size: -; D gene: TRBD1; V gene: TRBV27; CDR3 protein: CASSPGTGDQETQYF; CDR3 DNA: TGTGCCAGCAGTCCCGGGACAGGGGACCAAGAGACCCAGTACTTC
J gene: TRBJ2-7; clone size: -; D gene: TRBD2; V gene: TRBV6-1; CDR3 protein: CASSEASGRAFYF; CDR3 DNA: TGTGCCAGCAGTGAAGCTAGCGGGAGGGCCTTCTACTTC
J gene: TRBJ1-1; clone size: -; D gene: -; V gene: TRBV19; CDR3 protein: CASSGLRTVNTEAFF; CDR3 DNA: TGTGCCAGTAGTGGCTTACGGACAGTGAACACTGAAGCTTTCTTT
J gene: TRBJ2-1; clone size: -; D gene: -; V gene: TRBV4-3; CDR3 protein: CASSPTRGTYNEQFF; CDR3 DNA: TGCGCCAGCAGCCCGACTAGGGGAACCTACAATGAGCAGTTCTTC